This T cell receptor beta chain was captured by sequencing in a study of beta chain features in type 1 diabetes (dated by TCRdb to 2016 to 2019). In terms of the full investigation: Patients and healthy donors did not differ in mean age, gender distribution, total cell number or subset yield. Regulatory and stem cell-like memory subsets were isolated from only 8 patients and about eight healthy donors, whereas naive and central memory subsets came from all 30 or so donors. A total of 85 million to 110 million sorted cells were examined across all samples, and RNA yield correlated strongly with the number of cells per subset. The study compared the TCRB repertoires of sorted circulating CD4+ T cell subsets in recently diagnosed type 1 diabetes patients with those in matched healthy donors. Study-level results and caveats: HLA sub-analyses involved small numbers of individuals, so any influence of HLA type on TCRB rearrangement remained unresolved. The naive, central memory and regulatory TCRB repertoires appeared to resemble one another more closely among patients than among healthy donors. In all four CD4+ subsets, TCRB CDR3 length was moderately but significantly shorter in type 1 diabetes patients. Shorter templates might be favored by PCR, yet because patient and control samples were amplified and corrected together, any such skew would affect both groups equally. Because cDNA rather than genomic DNA was sequenced, highly expressing activated cells could have been over-represented, although no difference in activation and CD3 levels was found between groups. Patients with type 1 diabetes made fewer insertions and deleted more nucleotides at VDJ recombination sites, implying thymic rearrangement abnormalities.

The table lists this clone with a few counts. Its antigen is not yet known. Base qualities are not recorded, but no much larger clone differs from it by a single base. The entire amount of isolated RNA was reverse transcribed using the High Capacity cDNA Reverse Transcription Kit, so the sequenced TCRB transcripts were expressed ones. Deep immunoSEQ sequencing was applied to naive, central memory and regulatory T cell samples, giving an average of approximately 4 million total reads per sample. Sorted cells were lysed in RLT buffer, and RNA was extracted using DNase-treated RNeasy Micro or Mini kits according to cell number. To prevent cross-contamination, each cell subset was processed individually, whereas patient and healthy donor samples were processed jointly. The immunoSEQ multiplex PCR was used to amplify TCRB sequences from cDNA, yielding 87-bp fragments that span the CDR3 region. Amplicons were sequenced on the Illumina HiSeq platform. On the study's bioinformatics: PCR bias was corrected computationally using synthetic template baselines, and reads within Hamming distance 2 were collapsed, with unmergeable singletons discarded. By aligning reads against IMGT, V, D and J genes, CDR3 length, and insertions or deletions at six rearrangement sites were assigned. Within each subset, clonotype counts were normalized to the number of sorted cells before true diversity and Gini coefficients were calculated with the tcR R package. Repertoire sharing was quantified using the overlap coefficient calculated on TCRB nucleotide sequences. This is the immuneACCESS table as TCRdb keeps it, with only in-frame sequences that have V and J called. A part of the clones is gone; compared with another copy, unresolved V genes explain less than half, and the rest is unexplained. V and J calls and clone size come straight from that table; D and trimming were deduced from the DNA. A total of over 150,000 clones appear in this sample, about 13% of them only once. The biggest ten clones account for about 0.58% of the sample.

Each donor gave one peripheral blood draw, around 100 mL on average, collected into heparinised tubes. A BD FACSAria II was used to sort naive, central memory, regulatory and stem cell-like memory CD4+ T cells with a panel that included CD45RO, CCR7, CD25, CD127, CD95 and CD27. Purity was above 95% for every sorted population. Right away, PBMCs were isolated by Lymphoprep density gradient centrifugation and were stained directly, with no culture step. To minimize batch effects, samples were stained and sorted in pairs, one healthy donor with one patient per experiment. The specimen was central memory CD4+ T cells from blood. The sequence was collected from a woman aged 18-29 years in good health.

The CDR3 corresponds to CSASRGLAGGYEQYF. In nucleotide form, the sequence is TGCAGCGCATCAAGGGGACTAGCGGGAGGCTACGAGCAGTACTTC. The chain links TRBV29-1 with TRBJ2-7; 15 central nucleotides agree with TRBD2. CDR1 and CDR2 are read off the germline V gene as SQVTM and ANQGSEA. The CDR3 measures 15 amino acids from cysteine to phenylalanine. The DNA shown is the 45-base CDR3, in frame from base 1. Trimming removed 7 bases from V and 3 bases from J; the gene matches leave 7 bases unexplained.